This T cell receptor (beta chain) appears in the sequencing data of a study of blood T cell repertoires in COVID-19. Study background: Samples taken during acute and convalescent COVID-19 were collected in the United States, Italy and Spain. The analysed material was cDNA or gDNA that came from T cells, B-cell-depleted T cells, or PBMCs.

CDR1 is LGHDT, CDR2 YNNKEL, per germline (reference sequence). There are 16 residues in the CDR3. The trim removed 1 base at V and 6 bases at J, leaving 6 bases unmatched. Under the authors' procedure: Nucleated cell counts were estimated from reference gene primer amplification. TCRdb's copy holds only in-frame clones and misses some; the assay was immunoSEQ multiplex PCR. Clonal size and the V and J genes are those of that table, whereas D and trimming came from the DNA. Among 98,000 or so clones listed, about 88% were seen once. Source material: peripheral blood. This TCR was sampled from a human donor in a cohort sampled during active COVID-19. J is TRBJ2-1 and V is TRBV3-1 (or the pseudogene TRBV3-2), with 10 bases lining up with TRBD1. This CDR3 is CASSQGRQGAGNEQFF. The CDR3 coding sequence is TGTGCCAGCAGCCAAGGCAGACAGGGGGCTGGCAATGAGCAGTTCTTC.